This T cell receptor beta chain comes out of a study of shared clonotypes between healthy human individuals. Study results and caveats: Larger richness was generally estimated for naive than memory subsets.

V lost 1 base and J lost 0, with 7 bases in between. The CDR3 has 15 residues. CDR1 and CDR2 (germline): SGHAT, FQNNGV. As concerns this clone: The antigen remains undetermined.

The table came from immunoSEQ multiplex PCR; TCRdb's copy has only in-frame clones and leaves some out. The sample lists some 1.5 million clones, around 98% occurring once. The sequenced sample consisted of naive CD4+ T cells sorted from blood. Subset in this sample: CD45RA+ positively selected. The gene calls are TRBV11-2 and TRBJ1-5; D gene ambiguous. The clonotype comes from a young man in good health. This CDR3 reads CASSLGSYSNQPQHF. The DNA for the CDR3 is TGTGCCAGCAGCTTAGGTTCGTATAGCAATCAGCCCCAGCATTTT.